The source of this T cell receptor (beta chain) is a study of blood T cell repertoires in COVID-19. Repertoires were generated with immunoSEQ multiplex PCR, while TCRdb's copy carries only in-frame clones and drops some. The sample has 130,000 to 150,000 clones, roughly 80% seen once; the top ten hold approximately 38%. The CDR3 runs 12 residues. V lost 3 bases, J lost 4 bases, and 6 bases lay in between. This chain links TRBV12-3 or TRBV12-4 with TRBJ1-2; D is unresolved. The origin of this receptor is a human donor in a cohort sampled during active COVID-19. The specimen was peripheral blood. The CDR3 DNA is TGTGCCAGCAGTTTGGAGGCCTATGGCTACACCTTC. Encoded protein: CASSLEAYGYTF.